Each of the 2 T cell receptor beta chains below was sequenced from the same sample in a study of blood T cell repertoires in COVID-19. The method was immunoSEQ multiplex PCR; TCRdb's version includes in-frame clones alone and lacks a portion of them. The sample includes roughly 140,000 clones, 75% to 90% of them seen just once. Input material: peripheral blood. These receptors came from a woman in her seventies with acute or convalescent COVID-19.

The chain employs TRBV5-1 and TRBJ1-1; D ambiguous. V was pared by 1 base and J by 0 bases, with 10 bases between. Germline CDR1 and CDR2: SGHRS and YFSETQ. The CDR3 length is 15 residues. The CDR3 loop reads CASSLNAGLNTEAFF. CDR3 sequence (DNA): TGCGCCAGCAGCTTGAATGCAGGCCTGAACACTGAAGCTTTCTTT.

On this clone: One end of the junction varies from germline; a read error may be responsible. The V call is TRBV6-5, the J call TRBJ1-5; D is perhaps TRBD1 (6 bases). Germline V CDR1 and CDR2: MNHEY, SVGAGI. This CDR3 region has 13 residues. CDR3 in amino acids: CASSLRDNRPQHF. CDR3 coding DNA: TGTGCCAGCAGTTTAAGGGACAATCGGCCCCAGCATTTT.